What follows describes a single TCR beta chain. Its cognate antigen is unknown. Germline assignment: CDR1 LGHNA and CDR2 YNFKEQ. CDR3 length equals 15 residues. Trimming shortened V by 0 bases and J by 5 bases, and 13 bases separated the two germline ends. These data come from a study of T-cell reconstitution after alpha-beta-depleted transplantation in children. Study outcomes and limitations: Expanded clones from the graft, numbering several hundred, reportedly supplied alpha-beta T cells about two months after transplant. Fresh T-cell production supplied most of the T-cell counts and diversity seen one year after transplant. The study traced high day-60 TCRbeta diversity in some patients to surviving recipient T cells and thymic progenitors.

Using unique molecular identifiers, the investigators prepared the TCRbeta library. TCRdb re-called the PCR reads through MiXCR, storing one row per CDR3 protein. This sample has approximately 89,000 distinct CDR3 sequences, with 15% found just once. This sample comprised PBMCs, mostly from graft donor cells, obtained 180 days after TCRalphabeta/CD19-depleted stem cell transplant. This clonotype originated in a male patient aged 2-10 years who had a stem cell transplant for acute lymphoblastic leukemia, so the T cells may come from the graft donor. V and J are TRBV4-2 and TRBJ1-1; the D is unclear. Here the CDR3 reads CASSQDLGLITEAFF. CDR3 sequence (DNA): TGTGCCAGCAGCCAAGATCTCGGACTAATTACTGAAGCTTTCTTT.